This TCR beta chain was sequenced in a study of post-analysis software for immune sequencing data. The authors incorporated unique molecular identifiers into the TCR beta cDNA libraries. T cells numbering 1 to 10 million yielded cDNA molecules that totaled about 500,000. TCRdb re-called the PCR reads with MiXCR, one entry per CDR3 protein. The profile shows around 770,000 distinct CDR3 sequences, roughly 50% of them singletons. This clonotype has more than one count but fewer than ten. The target antigen is unknown. Broader study findings: Patients carried several TRBV segments more frequently than controls did, and TRBV5-6, TRBV5-1 and TRBV20-1 were among them.

The CDR3 is 12 residues long. Trimming left V 7 bases short and J 4 bases short, with 13 bases between. In germline, CDR1 is SQVTM, CDR2 ANQGSEA. The gene calls are TRBV29-1 and TRBJ2-5; no reliable D call. Specimen: blood. The sequence was obtained from a girl aged 5 to 17 with multiple sclerosis. CDR3 protein: CSAGPLGETQYF. CDR3 nucleotides: TGCAGCGCTGGACCTTTAGGAGAGACCCAGTACTTC.